This TCR beta chain emerged from a study of lymphopenia after photon versus proton radiotherapy. Points from the study as a whole: After the lymphocyte nadir, photon-treated repertoires showed oligoclonal expansion, especially of CD8+ Temra cells. Post-nadir TCR diversity decline inversely tracked overall survival among those who died.

Sequenced by immunoSEQ multiplex PCR; TCRdb stores in-frame clones only, minus some. The table includes 45,000 to 65,000 clones, 92% detected once. The sample holds a few counts of this clone. The antigen is undetermined. Other DNA sequences in this specimen translate into the identical CDR3. Unmatched junction bases numbered 3, after V lost 3 bases and J lost 1 base. The CDR3 runs 15 residues. Germline CDR1 SEHNR, CDR2 FQNEAQ (reference sequence). Sequencing was performed on peripheral blood, taken from a patient treated with photon-based radiotherapy. This receptor was obtained from a woman aged 40 to 50 with cholangiocarcinoma. The V and J genes are TRBV7-9 and TRBJ2-7; TRBD1 matches at 10 bases. The CDR3 sequence: CASSLGQGISYEQYF. The CDR3 DNA follows: TGTGCCAGCAGCTTGGGACAGGGGATTTCCTACGAGCAGTACTTC.